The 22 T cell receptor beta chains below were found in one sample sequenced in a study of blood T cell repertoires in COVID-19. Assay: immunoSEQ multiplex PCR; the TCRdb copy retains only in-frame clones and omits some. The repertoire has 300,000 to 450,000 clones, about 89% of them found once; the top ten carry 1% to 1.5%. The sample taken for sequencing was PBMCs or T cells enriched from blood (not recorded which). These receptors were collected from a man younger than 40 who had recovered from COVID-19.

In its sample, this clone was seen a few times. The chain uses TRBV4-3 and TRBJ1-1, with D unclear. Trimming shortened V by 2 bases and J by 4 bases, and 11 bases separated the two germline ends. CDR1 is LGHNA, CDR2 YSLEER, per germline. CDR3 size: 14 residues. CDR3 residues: CASSQWFGGTEAFF. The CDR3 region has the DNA TGCGCCAGCAGCCAATGGTTCGGAGGCACTGAAGCTTTCTTT.

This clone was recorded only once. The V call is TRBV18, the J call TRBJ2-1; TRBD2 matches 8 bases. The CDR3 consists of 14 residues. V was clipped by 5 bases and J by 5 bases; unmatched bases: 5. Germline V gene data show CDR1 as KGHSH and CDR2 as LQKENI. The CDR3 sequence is CASSIQRGNNEQFF. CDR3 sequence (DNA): TGTGCCAGCTCAATTCAGCGGGGGAACAATGAGCAGTTCTTC.

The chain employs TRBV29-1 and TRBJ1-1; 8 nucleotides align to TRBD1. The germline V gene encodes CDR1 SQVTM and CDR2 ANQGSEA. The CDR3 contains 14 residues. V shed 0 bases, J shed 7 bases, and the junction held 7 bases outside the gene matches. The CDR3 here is CSVEEGQGGDEAFF. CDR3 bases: TGCAGCGTTGAAGAAGGACAGGGCGGCGATGAAGCTTTCTTT.

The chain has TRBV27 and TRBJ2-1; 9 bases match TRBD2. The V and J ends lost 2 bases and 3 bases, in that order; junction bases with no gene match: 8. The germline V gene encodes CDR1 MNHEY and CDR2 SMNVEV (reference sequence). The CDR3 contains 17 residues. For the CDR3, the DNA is TGTGCCAGCAGTTTAGGTTTAAGGACTAGCGACTACAATGAGCAGTTCTTC. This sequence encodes CASSLGLRTSDYNEQFF.

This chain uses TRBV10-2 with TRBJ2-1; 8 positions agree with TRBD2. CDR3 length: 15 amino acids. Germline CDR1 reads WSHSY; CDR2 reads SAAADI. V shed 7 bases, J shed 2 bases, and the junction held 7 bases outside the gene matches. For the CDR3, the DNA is TGCGCCAGCAAACCGGGACTAGGCCCCTACAATGAGCAGTTCTTC. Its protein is CASKPGLGPYNEQFF.

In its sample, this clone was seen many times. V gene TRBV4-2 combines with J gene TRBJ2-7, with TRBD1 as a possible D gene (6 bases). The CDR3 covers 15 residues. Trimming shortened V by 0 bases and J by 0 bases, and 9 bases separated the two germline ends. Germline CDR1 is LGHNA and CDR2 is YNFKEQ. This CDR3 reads CASSQEGASSYEQYF. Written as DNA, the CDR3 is TGTGCCAGCAGCCAAGAGGGGGCGAGCTCCTACGAGCAGTACTTC.

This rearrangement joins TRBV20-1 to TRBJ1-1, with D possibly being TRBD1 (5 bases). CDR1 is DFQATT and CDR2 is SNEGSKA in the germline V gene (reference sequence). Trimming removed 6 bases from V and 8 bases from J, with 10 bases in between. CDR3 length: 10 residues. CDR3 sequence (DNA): TGCAGTGCGACGTCAGGGGAAGCTTTCTTT. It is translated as CSATSGEAFF.

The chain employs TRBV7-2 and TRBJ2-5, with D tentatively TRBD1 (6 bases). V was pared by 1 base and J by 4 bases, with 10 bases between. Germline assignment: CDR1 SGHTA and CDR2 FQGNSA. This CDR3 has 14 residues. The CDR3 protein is CASSLVARGETQYF. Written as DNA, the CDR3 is TGTGCCAGCAGCTTAGTCGCCAGGGGAGAGACCCAGTACTTC.

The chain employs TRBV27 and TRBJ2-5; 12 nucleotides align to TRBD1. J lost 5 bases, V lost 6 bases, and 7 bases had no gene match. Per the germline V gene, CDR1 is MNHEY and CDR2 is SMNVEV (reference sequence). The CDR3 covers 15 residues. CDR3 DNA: TGTGCCAGCAGCCCCGGGACAGGGGGCGCGGAGACCCAGTACTTC. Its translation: CASSPGTGGAETQYF.

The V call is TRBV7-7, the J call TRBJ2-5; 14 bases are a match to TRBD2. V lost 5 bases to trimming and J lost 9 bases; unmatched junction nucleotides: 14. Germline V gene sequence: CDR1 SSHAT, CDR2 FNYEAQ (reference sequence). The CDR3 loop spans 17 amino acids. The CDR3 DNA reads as TGTGCCAGCAGCGAGCGGCCCGGGACTAGCGGGAGTTTACCCCAGTACTTC. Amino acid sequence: CASSERPGTSGSLPQYF.

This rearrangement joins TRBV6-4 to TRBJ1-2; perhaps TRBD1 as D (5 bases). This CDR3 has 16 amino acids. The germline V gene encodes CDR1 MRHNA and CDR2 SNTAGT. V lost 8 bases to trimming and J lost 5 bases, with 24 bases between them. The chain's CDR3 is CASPRGDRVPKYGYTF. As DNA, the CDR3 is TGTGCCAGCCCCCGGGGGGACCGCGTGCCGAAGTATGGCTACACCTTC.

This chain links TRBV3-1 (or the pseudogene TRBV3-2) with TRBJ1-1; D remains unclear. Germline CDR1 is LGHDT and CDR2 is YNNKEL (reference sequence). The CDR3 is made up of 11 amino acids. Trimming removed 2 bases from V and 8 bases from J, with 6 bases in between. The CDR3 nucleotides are TGTGCCAGCAGCCAAAACAAGGAAGCTTTCTTT. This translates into CASSQNKEAFF.

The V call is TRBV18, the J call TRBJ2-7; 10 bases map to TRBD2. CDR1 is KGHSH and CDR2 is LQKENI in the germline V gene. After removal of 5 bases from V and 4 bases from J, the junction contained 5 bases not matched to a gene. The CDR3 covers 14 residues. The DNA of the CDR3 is TGTGCCAGCTCAAAGGTAGCGGGGGGATACGAGCAGTACTTC. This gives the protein CASSKVAGGYEQYF.

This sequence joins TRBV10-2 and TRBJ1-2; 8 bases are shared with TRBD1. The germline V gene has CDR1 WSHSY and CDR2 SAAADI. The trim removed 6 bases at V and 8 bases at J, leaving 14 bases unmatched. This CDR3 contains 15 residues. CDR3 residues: CASSGKTGEVVGYTF. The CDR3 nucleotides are TGCGCCAGCAGCGGAAAGACAGGGGAAGTCGTCGGCTACACCTTC.

Here the CDR3 DNA reads TGCGCCAGTGCAGGATCTCCCTCCTACGAGCAGTACTTC. It encodes CASAGSPSYEQYF. This chain connects TRBV10-2 to TRBJ2-7; D is unclear. Trimming stripped 9 bases from V and 0 bases from J, with 12 bases between. The CDR3 is 13 amino acids. Germline CDR1 and CDR2: WSHSY and SAAADI.

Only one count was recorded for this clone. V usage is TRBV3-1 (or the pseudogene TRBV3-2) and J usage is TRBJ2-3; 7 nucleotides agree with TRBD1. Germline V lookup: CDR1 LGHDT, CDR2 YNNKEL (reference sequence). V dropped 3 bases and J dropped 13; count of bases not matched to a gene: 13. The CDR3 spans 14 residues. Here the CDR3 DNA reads TGTGCCAGCAGCCAGGTACCTACAAGGGGGACAGAGTATTTT. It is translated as CASSQVPTRGTEYF.

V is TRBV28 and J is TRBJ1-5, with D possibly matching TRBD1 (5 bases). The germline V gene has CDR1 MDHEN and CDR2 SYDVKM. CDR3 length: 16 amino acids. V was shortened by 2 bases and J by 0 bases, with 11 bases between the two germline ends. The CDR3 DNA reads TGTGCCAGCAGTTTAGGAACAGGCGCTAGCAATCAGCCCCAGCATTTT. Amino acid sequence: CASSLGTGASNQPQHF.

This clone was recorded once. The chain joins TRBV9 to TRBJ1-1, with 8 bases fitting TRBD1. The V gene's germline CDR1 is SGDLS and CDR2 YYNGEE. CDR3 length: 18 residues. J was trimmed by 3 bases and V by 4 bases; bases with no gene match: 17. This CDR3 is CASSPRQTGVAGYTEAFF. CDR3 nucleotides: TGTGCCAGCAGCCCTCGCCAGACAGGGGTAGCAGGGTACACTGAAGCTTTCTTT.

In DNA, the CDR3 is TGTGCCAGCAGTTACTCGGGGACAGGGAAAGCTTTCTTT. Its translation: CASSYSGTGKAFF. The rearrangement links TRBV6-5 to TRBJ1-1; 9 bases line up with TRBD1. V dropped 0 bases and J dropped 9; count of bases not matched to a gene: 2. Per germline, CDR1 MNHEY and CDR2 SVGAGI. The length of the CDR3 is 13 residues.

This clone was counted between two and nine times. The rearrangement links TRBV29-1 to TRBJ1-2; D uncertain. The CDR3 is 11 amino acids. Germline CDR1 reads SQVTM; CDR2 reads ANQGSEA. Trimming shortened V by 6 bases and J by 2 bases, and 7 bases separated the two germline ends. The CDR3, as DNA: TGCAGCGTGAGTTCGAACTATGGCTACACCTTC. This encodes CSVSSNYGYTF.

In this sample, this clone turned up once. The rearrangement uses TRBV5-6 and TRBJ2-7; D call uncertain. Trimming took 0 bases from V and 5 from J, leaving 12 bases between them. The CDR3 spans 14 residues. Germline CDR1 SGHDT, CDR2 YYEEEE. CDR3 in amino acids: CASSLGLNRDEQYF. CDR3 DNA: TGTGCCAGCAGCTTGGGGCTTAATCGGGACGAGCAGTACTTC.

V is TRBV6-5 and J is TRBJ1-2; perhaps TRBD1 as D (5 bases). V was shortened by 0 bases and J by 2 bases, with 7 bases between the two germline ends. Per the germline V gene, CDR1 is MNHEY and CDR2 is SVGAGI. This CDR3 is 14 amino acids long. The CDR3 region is CASSYSGQNYGYTF. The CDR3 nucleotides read TGTGCCAGCAGTTACTCCGGACAAAACTATGGCTACACCTTC.